This T cell receptor beta chain was found in a study of cytomegalovirus exposure and HLA in healthy donors. Regarding the study as a whole: TCR beta sequences numbering some 17,000 were associated with HLA alleles at 0.05 false discovery rate in a later analysis. It was assumed in the presence/absence analyses that sequencing depth was roughly uniform across donors. A later analysis by the authors found several of the most significant clusters apparently linked to common viral pathogens.

PCR was performed using 60 Vbeta and 13 Jbeta primers. Clones were sequenced by immunoSEQ multiplex PCR, and TCRdb holds only the in-frame ones, with some missing. The table has under 95,000 clones, 6% to 9% seen once. This clone was detected a few times. Its antigen is undetermined. The CDR3 is 13 amino acids. After removal of 8 bases from V and 1 base from J, the junction contained 4 bases not matched to a gene. The germline CDR1 and CDR2 sequences are SNHLY and FYNNEI. The sample comprised PBMCs. The chain has TRBV2 and TRBJ1-1; 7 bases match TRBD1. This sequence originates from a man in his fifties or sixties in good health and CMV-seronegative. As DNA, the CDR3 is TGTGCCAGCGAGGGACAGCCGAACACTGAAGCTTTCTTT. Its protein is CASEGQPNTEAFF.